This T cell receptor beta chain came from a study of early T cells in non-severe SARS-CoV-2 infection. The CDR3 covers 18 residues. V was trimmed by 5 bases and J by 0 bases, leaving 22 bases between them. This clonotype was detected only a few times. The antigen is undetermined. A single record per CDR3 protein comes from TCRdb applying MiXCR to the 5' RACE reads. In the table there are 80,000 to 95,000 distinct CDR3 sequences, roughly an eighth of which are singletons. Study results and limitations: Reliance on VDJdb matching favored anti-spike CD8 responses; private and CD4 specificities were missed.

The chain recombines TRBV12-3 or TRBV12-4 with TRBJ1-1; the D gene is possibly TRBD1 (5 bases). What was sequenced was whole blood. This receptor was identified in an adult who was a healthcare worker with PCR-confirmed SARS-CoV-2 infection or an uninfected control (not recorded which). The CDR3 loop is CASSLGAGGVFVNTEAFF. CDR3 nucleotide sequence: TGTGCCAGCAGTCTCGGGGCCGGGGGGGTCTTTGTGAACACTGAAGCTTTCTTT.